These 32 T cell receptor beta chains came from one sample sequenced in a study of blood T cell repertoires in COVID-19. Profiled with immunoSEQ multiplex PCR; TCRdb holds only in-frame clones, not every one. Of tens of thousands of clones listed, 80% to 90% were seen once; the top ten hold approximately 1.5%. Source material: peripheral blood. These receptors were collected from a man in his fifties or sixties with acute or convalescent COVID-19.

V is TRBV5-1 and J is TRBJ1-2, with TRBD1 as a possible D gene (5 bases). The CDR3 contains 15 residues. V shed 4 bases and J shed 2 bases, with 15 bases lying between them. Looked up from germline, CDR1 is SGHRS and CDR2 is YFSETQ. The CDR3 region is CASSVPGGGNYGYTF. In nucleotides, the CDR3 is TGCGCCAGCAGCGTCCCCGGGGGAGGAAACTATGGCTACACCTTC.

The J gene is TRBJ1-6, the V gene TRBV9; D not certain. CDR1 is SGDLS, CDR2 YYNGEE, per germline. The CDR3 has 16 amino acids. Deletions cut 3 bases from V and 3 bases from J, with 13 bases between. As DNA, the CDR3 is TGTGCCAGCAGCGCCCGTGCACAGAACTATAATTCACCCCTCCACTTT. Amino acids: CASSARAQNYNSPLHF.

The chain employs TRBV5-1 and TRBJ2-7, with a tentative D call TRBD1 (6 bases). CDR1 and CDR2 from the germline V gene are SGHRS and YFSETQ. CDR3 size: 14 residues. V was pared by 0 bases and J by 3 bases, with 10 bases between. The CDR3 region has the DNA TGCGCCAGCAGCTTGGACAGGGTATTCTACGAGCAGTACTTC. Translation gives CASSLDRVFYEQYF.

This clone was recorded once. The V and J genes are TRBV6-5 and TRBJ2-3, with a possible D match to TRBD2 (5 bases). The V end lost 8 bases, the J end lost 4 bases, and 13 bases lay between the germline ends. There are 13 residues in the CDR3. Per the germline V gene, CDR1 is MNHEY and CDR2 is SVGAGI. The CDR3 protein is CASPREGADTQYF. CDR3 DNA: TGTGCCAGCCCGAGGGAAGGAGCAGATACGCAGTATTTT.

V gene TRBV5-5 combines with J gene TRBJ1-2, with D possibly TRBD1 on 6 matching bases. Germline loops: CDR1 SGHKS, CDR2 YYEKEE (reference sequence). The ends were cut back, 2 bases at V and 4 bases at J, with 12 bases in the middle. This CDR3 has 14 amino acids. DNA for the CDR3: TGTGCCAGCAGCTTCCGGGACACCGTCTATGGCTACACCTTC. It is translated as CASSFRDTVYGYTF.

V gene TRBV27 combines with J gene TRBJ1-2; D gene unclear. V was clipped by 5 bases and J by 7 bases, with 26 bases between them. The CDR3 consists of 17 residues. CDR1 and CDR2 from the germline V gene are MNHEY and SMNVEV (reference sequence). The DNA of the CDR3 is TGTGCCAGCAGTCTGGTTGGGCCGAGCGGGAGCCGCCTTGGCTACACCTTC. Protein product: CASSLVGPSGSRLGYTF.

The V gene is TRBV11-2, the J gene TRBJ2-3, with a weak D call TRBD1 (6 bases). V lost 6 bases and J 0 bases, leaving 16 bases between the germline ends. The CDR3 covers 16 residues. CDR1 is SGHAT and CDR2 is FQNNGV in the germline V gene. As DNA, the CDR3 is TGTGCCAGCAGTTTCGGACAGCCCACAAGCACAGATACGCAGTATTTT. This translates into CASSFGQPTSTDTQYF.

The V gene is TRBV7-2, the J gene TRBJ2-6; no reliable D call. The germline CDR1 and CDR2 sequences are SGHTA and FQGNSA. The V and J ends lost 3 bases and 1 base respectively, with 13 bases between them. This CDR3 has 17 amino acids. CDR3 region: CASSLVSRGSGANVLTF. DNA of the CDR3: TGTGCCAGCAGCTTGGTGTCTCGCGGATCTGGGGCCAACGTCCTGACTTTC.

The chain recombines TRBV7-9 with TRBJ1-2; the D is unclear. The V end was cut by 1 base, the J end by 6 bases, with 6 bases between. The CDR3 contains 12 residues. Germline V CDR1 and CDR2: SEHNR, FQNEAQ (reference sequence). CDR3 sequence (DNA): TGTGCCAGCAGCTTAGTTGAGGATGGCTACACCTTC. This codes for CASSLVEDGYTF.

The J gene is TRBJ2-7, the V gene TRBV6-2 or TRBV6-3; no clear D. The germline V gene has CDR1 MNHEY and CDR2 SVGEGT. The CDR3 is made up of 13 amino acids. Trimming cost V 2 bases and J 3 bases, with 8 bases left between them. The CDR3 sequence: CASSYDIDYEQYF. CDR3 nucleotides: TGTGCCAGCAGTTACGACATAGACTACGAGCAGTACTTC.

Here the CDR3 DNA reads TGTGCCAGCAGCCCAGCGGGGCCTAGCACAGATACGCAGTATTTT. Translated, it gives CASSPAGPSTDTQYF. The V and J genes are TRBV3-1 (or the pseudogene TRBV3-2) and TRBJ2-3, with 7 nucleotides matching TRBD2. The germline V gene has CDR1 LGHDT and CDR2 YNNKEL (reference sequence). Germline trimming cut 4 bases from V and 0 bases from J; bases unmatched to any gene: 4. The CDR3 consists of 15 residues.

A single count supports this clone. The rearrangement uses TRBV2 and TRBJ2-6; TRBD1 agrees at 7 bases. Losses at the gene ends were 3 bases for V and 1 base for J; bases not matched to a gene: 6. The CDR3 is 17 residues long. Germline loops: CDR1 SNHLY, CDR2 FYNNEI. CDR3 sequence (DNA): TGTGCCAGCAGTGACCTCGCAGGGGGATCTGGGGCCAACGTCCTGACTTTC. It translates to CASSDLAGGSGANVLTF. The full variable domain, in which reference TRBV2 and TRBJ2-6 provide the parts outside the CDR3, is EPEVTQTPSHQVTQMGQEVILRCVPISNHLYFYWYRQILGQKVEFLVSFYNNEISEKSEIFDDQFSVERPDGSNFTLKIRSTKLEDSAMYFCASSDLAGGSGANVLTFGAGSRLTVL.

The sample holds one count of this clone. The genes are TRBV7-9 and TRBJ1-2, with 7 positions matching TRBD1. Germline lookup yields CDR1 SEHNR and CDR2 FQNEAQ (reference sequence). The CDR3 sequence is 13 residues long. The V and J ends lost 5 bases and 8 bases, in that order; junction bases with no gene match: 8. For the CDR3, the DNA is TGTGCCAGCAGCCCCACAGGGGTACAGGGCTACACCTTC. Translating it yields CASSPTGVQGYTF.

The rearrangement joins TRBV7-9 to TRBJ2-1, with 9 positions matching TRBD1. Germline loops: CDR1 SEHNR, CDR2 FQNEAQ (reference sequence). This CDR3 is 14 amino acids long. V gave up 5 bases and J gave up 6 bases; unmatched junction bases: 5. As DNA, the CDR3 is TGTGCCAGCAGCCGTGGACAGGGGAGCAATGAGCAGTTCTTC. As protein: CASSRGQGSNEQFF.

The rearrangement uses TRBV4-2 and TRBJ1-2, with D perhaps matching TRBD1 (5 bases). This CDR3 is built from 15 residues. Trimming removed 0 bases from V and 6 bases from J, with 14 bases in between. In germline, CDR1 is LGHNA, CDR2 YNFKEQ. The CDR3 nucleotides read TGTGCCAGCAGCCAAGATGGGGGAGGGGATGATGGCTACACCTTC. As protein: CASSQDGGGDDGYTF.

The rearrangement links TRBV9 to TRBJ2-3; D is unclear. Germline CDR1 and CDR2: SGDLS and YYNGEE. With 2 bases removed from V and 2 bases from J, the gap between germline ends came to 9 bases. There are 14 residues in the CDR3. The CDR3 DNA follows: TGTGCCAGCAGCGTTGTTTCCCACACAGATACGCAGTATTTT. Amino acids: CASSVVSHTDTQYF.

The chain combines TRBV18 with TRBJ2-7; D perhaps matches TRBD1 (6 bases). The V gene lost 2 bases and the J gene lost 2 bases, with 13 bases spanning the gap. There are 15 residues in the CDR3. Germline V CDR1 and CDR2: KGHSH, LQKENI. CDR3 amino acids: CASSPLLDSTYEQYF. The CDR3 region has the DNA TGTGCCAGCTCACCATTGCTGGACAGTACCTACGAGCAGTACTTC.

The rearrangement uses TRBV18 and TRBJ2-7; possible D gene TRBD2, 6 bases. The CDR3 totals 15 residues. Germline lookup yields CDR1 KGHSH and CDR2 LQKENI. V lost 3 bases and J lost 5, with 17 bases in between. DNA of the CDR3: TGTGCCAGCTCACCTCTCGGGAGCGACGGCGACGAGCAGTACTTC. Translated: CASSPLGSDGDEQYF.

CDR3 region: CASSRDRGSYEQYF. The CDR3 DNA is TGTGCCAGCTCACGAGACAGGGGCTCTTACGAGCAGTACTTC. The chain recombines TRBV18 with TRBJ2-7; 8 bases map to TRBD1. There are 14 residues in the CDR3. The germline CDR1 and CDR2 sequences are KGHSH and LQKENI. With V trimmed by 4 bases and J by 4 bases, 6 bases remained unmatched.

This sequence joins TRBV7-9 and TRBJ1-1; possibly TRBD1 for D (5 bases). V lost 4 bases and J lost 9, with 15 bases in between. Germline-derived CDR1 and CDR2 are SEHNR and FQNEAQ (reference sequence). CDR3 size: 13 residues. CDR3 sequence reads: CASSSRTGEQAFF. CDR3 bases: TGTGCCAGCAGCTCTAGAACGGGGGAGCAAGCTTTCTTT.

V and J are TRBV29-1 and TRBJ1-2; D is perhaps TRBD1 (6 bases). Trimming took off 0 bases at V and 8 bases at J, with 16 bases between the two ends. Germline V lookup: CDR1 SQVTM, CDR2 ANQGSEA. The CDR3 has 14 amino acids. The CDR3 DNA reads TGCAGCGTTGAAGATCTGGCGGGGGCACGCGGCTACACCTTC. Its translation is CSVEDLAGARGYTF.

This chain joins TRBV10-3 and TRBJ1-2; D uncertain. This CDR3 contains 12 residues. The germline CDR1 and CDR2 sequences are ENHRY and SYGVKD. V lost 6 bases, J lost 1 base, and 6 bases lay in between. CDR3 coding DNA: TGTGCCATCAGGGGCAATAACTATGGCTACACCTTC. Its translation: CAIRGNNYGYTF.

The V and J genes are TRBV5-1 and TRBJ2-7; 8 bases agree with TRBD1. Germline CDR1 reads SGHRS; CDR2 reads YFSETQ. This CDR3 is built from 15 residues. J lost 6 bases, V lost 4 bases, and 12 bases had no gene match. The CDR3 bases are TGCGCCAGCAGCCCGAATGCAGGGGGCGAAGGCGAGCAGTACTTC. It yields the protein CASSPNAGGEGEQYF.

The chain has TRBV2 and TRBJ2-1; 9 positions match TRBD2. Germline V CDR1 and CDR2: SNHLY, FYNNEI. This CDR3 is built from 15 residues. The J segment lost 4 bases and the V segment lost 5 bases, leaving 6 bases of the junction unmatched. As DNA, the CDR3 is TGTGCCAGCAGTACAAGCGGGGGGCTTTACAATGAGCAGTTCTTC. Translated, it gives CASSTSGGLYNEQFF.

CDR3 in amino acids: CASRGVTTNEKLFF. In DNA, the CDR3 is TGTGCCAGCCGGGGGGTTACAACTAATGAAAAACTGTTTTTT. The J gene is TRBJ1-4, the V gene TRBV27; D might be TRBD1 (5 bases). V gave up 8 bases and J gave up 0 bases, with 10 bases separating them. This CDR3 has 14 residues. CDR1 and CDR2 (germline): MNHEY, SMNVEV (reference sequence).

Here the CDR3 DNA reads TGTGCCAGCAGCTTGATAGCGGGGAGCACAGATACGCAGTATTTT. Translated, it gives CASSLIAGSTDTQYF. V usage is TRBV7-8 and J usage is TRBJ2-3; 8 nucleotides line up with TRBD2. V gave up 3 bases and J gave up 0 bases; unmatched junction bases: 2. CDR1 is SGHVS and CDR2 is FQNEAQ in the germline V gene. The CDR3 has 15 residues.

V is TRBV6-1 and J is TRBJ1-1; TRBD1 might be the D (6 bases). Germline assignment: CDR1 MNHNS and CDR2 SASEGT. Trimming took off 3 bases at V and 8 bases at J, with 10 bases between the two ends. The CDR3 sequence is 12 residues long. The CDR3 DNA is TGTGCCAGCAGTGATCCGGGACAAGAAGCTTTCTTT. It encodes CASSDPGQEAFF.

The chain's CDR3 is CASTPTEGLREKLFF. The CDR3 DNA is TGTGCCAGTACCCCGACCGAGGGTCTGCGCGAAAAACTGTTTTTT. V is TRBV19 and J is TRBJ1-4; D is unresolved. The germline CDR1 and CDR2 sequences are LNHDA and SQIVND (reference sequence). The V end lost 7 bases, the J end lost 8 bases, and 20 bases lay between the germline ends. The CDR3 is 15 amino acids.

This clone was observed a single time. The chain recombines TRBV7-9 with TRBJ1-5; 7 nucleotides align to TRBD1. The germline gives CDR1 SEHNR, CDR2 FQNEAQ (reference sequence). The CDR3 loop spans 13 amino acids. Trimming took 5 bases from V and 6 from J; bases not matched to a gene: 4. The CDR3 nucleotides are TGTGCCAGCAGCCAGACAGGGAGTCAGCCCCAGCATTTT. As protein: CASSQTGSQPQHF.

This chain connects TRBV18 to TRBJ2-2, with 7 bases matching TRBD1. The CDR3 has 14 residues. Germline V gene lookup returns CDR1 KGHSH and CDR2 LQKENI. J gave up 6 bases and V 6 bases, and 7 bases lay outside the gene matches. The CDR3 DNA reads as TGTGCCAGCTCGCCTGACAGGGCCTCCGGGGAGCTGTTTTTT. It codes for CASSPDRASGELFF.

V usage is TRBV29-1 and J usage is TRBJ1-1; no clear D gene. Per the germline V gene, CDR1 is SQVTM and CDR2 is ANQGSEA. Trimming removed 7 bases at V and 3 bases at J, with 9 bases between. The CDR3 spans 11 residues. CDR3 DNA: TGCAGCGCCCCGGCGGACACTGAAGCTTTCTTT. Its protein is CSAPADTEAFF.

Remarks on this clone: At one boundary the junction diverges from the germline segment, which might be a read error. V is TRBV3-1 (or the pseudogene TRBV3-2) and J is TRBJ2-1, with 14 bases fitting TRBD2. The CDR3 has 18 residues. The V gene's germline CDR1 is LGHDT and CDR2 YNNKEL (reference sequence). The CDR3 DNA sequence: TGTGCCAGCAGCCAACAACCACCTTGGGGACTAGCGGGGGCCGAGCCGATCTTC. Protein: CASSQQPPWGLAGAEPIF.